These 29 T cell receptor beta chains were sequenced from one sample in a study of cytomegalovirus exposure and HLA in healthy donors. This PCR relied on a set of 60 Vbeta primers and 13 Jbeta primers. The assay was immunoSEQ multiplex PCR, and TCRdb's table has in-frame clones only and misses some. The table records some 170,000 clones, approximately 70% of them present only once. Sequences were obtained from PBMCs. The receptor set was obtained from a human donor in good health.

In its sample, this clone was seen many times. The V gene is TRBV4-1, the J gene TRBJ1-1; no reliable D call. This CDR3 contains 15 residues. The V and J ends lost 0 bases and 10 bases respectively, with 18 bases between them. Germline lookup yields CDR1 MGHRA and CDR2 YSYEKL. The CDR3 DNA reads as TGCGCCAGCAGCCAAGAGAGAGGGAGTGGGTACGGAGCTTTCTTT. Protein sequence: CASSQERGSGYGAFF.

The chain recombines TRBV5-1 with TRBJ2-3; D unclear. From germline, CDR1 is SGHRS and CDR2 YFSETQ. V was cut by 2 bases and J by 2 bases, with 12 bases left in between. The CDR3 is made up of 15 amino acids. CDR3 nucleotides: TGCGCCAGCAGCTTCCAAAACACAGACACAGATACGCAGTATTTT. This gives the protein CASSFQNTDTDTQYF.

The DNA for the CDR3 is TGCGCCAGCAGCCAAGTCAATAGCGGGGGGGCCAGGGAGACCCAGTACTTC. It yields the protein CASSQVNSGGARETQYF. The chain employs TRBV4-1 and TRBJ2-5; 11 bases agree with TRBD2. Germline CDR1 MGHRA, CDR2 YSYEKL. J was trimmed by 5 bases and V by 1 base; bases with no gene match: 9. The CDR3 totals 17 residues.

The rearrangement uses TRBV2 and TRBJ1-1; weak D call: TRBD1 (6 bases). V was clipped by 6 bases and J by 10 bases, with 15 bases between them. The V gene's germline CDR1 is SNHLY and CDR2 FYNNEI. The CDR3 length is 12 residues. The chain's CDR3 is CASRTTGTGAFF. CDR3 nucleotides: TGTGCCAGCAGAACAACAGGGACCGGAGCTTTCTTT.

The genes are TRBV7-9 and TRBJ1-2, with 11 positions matching TRBD1. The CDR3 covers 17 residues. From germline, CDR1 is SEHNR and CDR2 FQNEAQ (reference sequence). V shed 0 bases, J shed 8 bases, and the junction held 11 bases outside the gene matches. The CDR3 loop reads CASSLAGQGALEYGYTF. The CDR3 DNA sequence: TGTGCCAGCAGCTTAGCTGGACAGGGGGCTTTGGAGTACGGCTACACCTTC. The entire variable domain, with the rest obtained from reference TRBV7-9 and TRBJ1-2, is as follows: DTGVSQNPRHKITKRGQNVTFRCDPISEHNRLYWYRQTLGQGPEFLTYFQNEAQLEKSRLLSDRFSAERPKGSFSTLEIQRTEQGDSAMYLCASSLAGQGALEYGYTFGSGTRLTVV.

This clone appeared once. The V gene is TRBV7-9, the J gene TRBJ2-2; 8 bases align to TRBD1. This CDR3 is built from 15 residues. The V and J ends lost 8 bases and 1 base, in that order; junction bases with no gene match: 6. Germline CDR1 SEHNR, CDR2 FQNEAQ (reference sequence). The CDR3 reads CASDVGTGNTGELFF. The CDR3 DNA sequence: TGTGCCAGCGATGTGGGGACAGGGAACACCGGGGAGCTGTTTTTT.

The CDR3 DNA reads as TGTGCCAGCAGCTTCGGGAACACTGAAGCTTTCTTT. This encodes CASSFGNTEAFF. This chain links TRBV5-6 with TRBJ1-1; D gene unclear. Trimming removed 2 bases at V and 1 base at J, with 3 bases between. The CDR3 consists of 12 residues. CDR1 and CDR2 from the germline V gene are SGHDT and YYEEEE.

The CDR3 DNA reads TGCGCCAGCAGCACTCAGGGGCCCTTCTATGGCTACACCTTC. Translated, it gives CASSTQGPFYGYTF. This chain links TRBV5-1 with TRBJ1-2; D is perhaps TRBD1 (6 bases). The CDR3 is 14 residues long. V was cut by 4 bases and J by 4 bases, with 14 bases left in between. Germline V gene sequence: CDR1 SGHRS, CDR2 YFSETQ.

The chain joins TRBV4-1 to TRBJ2-3, with D uncertain. The V gene's germline CDR1 is MGHRA and CDR2 YSYEKL. Trimming left V 3 bases short and J 9 bases short, with 10 bases between. The CDR3 has 12 amino acids. The chain's CDR3 is CASSQPGSTQYF. The CDR3 nucleotides read TGCGCCAGCAGCCAGCCTGGCTCCACGCAGTATTTT.

The J gene is TRBJ1-1, the V gene TRBV2; TRBD1 matches 12 bases. Germline lookup yields CDR1 SNHLY and CDR2 FYNNEI. V was clipped by 0 bases and J by 8 bases; unmatched bases: 4. The CDR3 is 15 amino acids. The CDR3 nucleotides read TGTGCCAGCAGTGAAGCGGGGACAGGGGGCCTAGAAGCTTTCTTT. Its protein is CASSEAGTGGLEAFF.

This sequence joins TRBV7-3 and TRBJ2-5; possible D gene TRBD1, 6 bases. V lost 5 bases to trimming and J lost 0 bases, with 16 bases between them. The CDR3 covers 16 residues. CDR1 SGHTA and CDR2 FQGTGA come from the germline V gene. CDR3 region: CASSQTGVPYQETQYF. The DNA of the CDR3 is TGTGCCAGCAGCCAGACAGGCGTACCGTACCAAGAGACCCAGTACTTC.

The rearrangement uses TRBV7-9 and TRBJ2-5, with 10 bases matching TRBD2. The CDR3 is 16 amino acids. J gave up 5 bases and V 2 bases, and 8 bases lay outside the gene matches. Germline CDR1 is SEHNR and CDR2 is FQNEAQ (reference sequence). CDR3 coding DNA: TGTGCCAGCAGCTTAAGCGGGGGGGCCGGGTCTGAGACCCAGTACTTC. It specifies CASSLSGGAGSETQYF.

This chain connects TRBV7-6 to TRBJ1-5; 8 bases are a match to TRBD1. The CDR3 contains 13 residues. J lost 13 bases, V lost 4 bases, and 9 bases had no gene match. Germline V CDR1 and CDR2: SGHVS, FNYEAQ. The CDR3: CASSSIDRGAQHF. The CDR3 nucleotides read TGTGCCAGCAGCTCAATAGACAGGGGTGCTCAGCATTTT.

This chain joins TRBV6-1 and TRBJ1-1; D unclear. Germline CDR1 and CDR2: MNHNS and SASEGT. The CDR3 has 13 residues. V was cut by 5 bases and J by 4 bases, with 11 bases left in between. The CDR3 DNA reads as TGTGCCAGCAGTCCCGGGTTATCCACTGAAGCTTTCTTT. This sequence encodes CASSPGLSTEAFF.

This sequence joins TRBV27 and TRBJ2-1; 8 bases match TRBD1. V trimming: 11 bases; J trimming: 1 base; junction bases outside the gene matches: 1. This CDR3 region has 12 residues. Germline V lookup: CDR1 MNHEY, CDR2 SMNVEV (reference sequence). The CDR3 is CAGQGSYNEQFF. The CDR3 DNA reads TGTGCCGGACAGGGTTCCTACAATGAGCAGTTCTTC.

The rearrangement uses TRBV6-1 and TRBJ2-3; D remains ambiguous. Germline values: CDR1 MNHNS, CDR2 SASEGT. The CDR3 totals 15 residues. V gave up 3 bases and J gave up 1 base, with 11 bases separating them. CDR3 in amino acids: CASSEASPRTDTQYF. For the CDR3, the DNA is TGTGCCAGCAGTGAGGCCTCCCCCCGCACAGATACGCAGTATTTT.

This clone was detected a few times. CDR3 nucleotide sequence: TGTGCCAGCAGCGGTCGACAGGGGCGAGGAAACACCATATATTTT. Residues: CASSGRQGRGNTIYF. The chain links TRBV9 to TRBJ1-3, with 8 bases fitting TRBD1. The CDR3 has 15 amino acids. The germline V gene encodes CDR1 SGDLS and CDR2 YYNGEE. With V trimmed by 3 bases and J by 4 bases, 6 bases remained unmatched.

The V and J genes are TRBV5-4 and TRBJ1-3; 8 bases fit TRBD1. In germline, CDR1 is SGHNT, CDR2 YYREEE (reference sequence). The trim removed 4 bases at V and 0 bases at J, leaving 6 bases unmatched. CDR3 length: 16 amino acids. CDR3 protein: CASSTNRGSSGNTIYF. The CDR3 bases are TGTGCCAGCAGCACGAACAGGGGGAGCTCTGGAAACACCATATATTTT.

V gene TRBV2 combines with J gene TRBJ2-7; TRBD1 matches 8 bases. This CDR3 comprises 14 residues. J gave up 7 bases and V 6 bases, and 11 bases lay outside the gene matches. Germline values: CDR1 SNHLY, CDR2 FYNNEI. CDR3 bases: TGTGCCAGCAGCGCCGGGACAGGCCCCCCGGAGCAGTACTTC. Residues: CASSAGTGPPEQYF.

V gene TRBV2 combines with J gene TRBJ1-1; 7 bases are shared with TRBD1. Per the germline V gene, CDR1 is SNHLY and CDR2 is FYNNEI. CDR3 length: 15 amino acids. V shed 6 bases, J shed 1 base, and the junction held 8 bases outside the gene matches. Written as DNA, the CDR3 is TGTGCCAGCAGAACAACCGGGACAGAGAACACTGAAGCTTTCTTT. It is translated as CASRTTGTENTEAFF.

The V and J genes are TRBV18 and TRBJ1-2, with D possibly TRBD1 on 5 matching bases. The ends were cut back, 2 bases at V and 5 bases at J, with 15 bases in the middle. Germline V CDR1 and CDR2: KGHSH, LQKENI. The CDR3 runs 15 residues. The CDR3 DNA follows: TGTGCCAGCTCACCAGTGGGTGGCAGGGTATATGGCTACACCTTC. This encodes CASSPVGGRVYGYTF.

This chain uses TRBV2 with TRBJ1-5; TRBD1 might be the D (5 bases). Germline lookup yields CDR1 SNHLY and CDR2 FYNNEI. V lost 5 bases and J lost 7, with 9 bases in between. CDR3 length equals 12 residues. The chain's CDR3 is CASSLTVQPQHF. CDR3 DNA: TGTGCCAGCAGTTTGACAGTCCAGCCCCAGCATTTT. Using reference TRBV2 and TRBJ1-5 for the parts outside the CDR3, the full variable domain is EPEVTQTPSHQVTQMGQEVILRCVPISNHLYFYWYRQILGQKVEFLVSFYNNEISEKSEIFDDQFSVERPDGSNFTLKIRSTKLEDSAMYFCASSLTVQPQHFGDGTRLSIL.

The rearrangement uses TRBV5-1 and TRBJ1-2; possibly TRBD1 for D (5 bases). V dropped 2 bases and J dropped 4 bases, with 12 bases sitting between them. The germline CDR1 and CDR2 sequences are SGHRS and YFSETQ. The CDR3 is 14 residues long. CDR3 sequence: CASSFGDFGYGYTF. In DNA form, the CDR3 reads TGCGCCAGCAGCTTTGGGGACTTTGGCTATGGCTACACCTTC.

J is TRBJ1-2 and V is TRBV18, with D perhaps matching TRBD1 (5 bases). The germline V gene encodes CDR1 KGHSH and CDR2 LQKENI. Deletions cut 0 bases from V and 3 bases from J, with 11 bases between. The CDR3 has 15 amino acids. The CDR3: CASSPPVDRHYGYTF. In nucleotides, the CDR3 is TGTGCCAGCTCACCACCGGTTGACAGACACTATGGCTACACCTTC. The full variable domain, with the rest looked up from reference TRBV18 and TRBJ1-2, is NAGVMQNPRHLVRRRGQEARLRCSPMKGHSHVYWYRQLPEEGLKFMVYLQKENIIDESGMPKERFSAEFPKEGPSILRIQQVVRGDSAAYFCASSPPVDRHYGYTFGSGTRLTVV.

This chain connects TRBV19 to TRBJ1-1, with a tentative D call TRBD1 (5 bases). V was pared by 7 bases and J by 5 bases, with 11 bases between. Germline V CDR1 and CDR2: LNHDA, SQIVND (reference sequence). The length of the CDR3 is 12 residues. The DNA for the CDR3 is TGTGCCAGTAACTTTGGGGCTACTGAAGCTTTCTTT. This translates into CASNFGATEAFF.

This sequence joins TRBV6-1 and TRBJ1-1; D may be TRBD1 (5 bases). The CDR3 has 14 amino acids. V shed 7 bases and J shed 0 bases, with 12 bases lying between them. Germline CDR1 and CDR2: MNHNS and SASEGT. CDR3 loop: CASTPQGLNTEAFF. Here the CDR3 DNA reads TGTGCCAGCACCCCCCAGGGCTTGAACACTGAAGCTTTCTTT.

Note on this clone: Because the CDR3 is missing its conserved closing phenylalanine or tryptophan, this is likely a read error. The CDR3 loop is CASSMDREGIQHL. In DNA, the CDR3 is TGCGCCAGCAGCATGGACAGGGAAGGAATTCAGCATCTT. J is TRBJ1-5 and V is TRBV5-1; 8 nucleotides match TRBD1. Germline loops: CDR1 SGHRS, CDR2 YFSETQ. V trimming: 4 bases; J trimming: 13 bases; junction bases outside the gene matches: 10. CDR3 length equals 13 residues.

The V call is TRBV7-9, the J call TRBJ2-1; 8 nucleotides line up with TRBD1. This CDR3 spans 16 amino acids. V trimming: 5 bases; J trimming: 6 bases; junction bases outside the gene matches: 12. Germline V CDR1 and CDR2: SEHNR, FQNEAQ (reference sequence). The CDR3 spells CASSHTGGTLVNEQFF. Written as DNA, the CDR3 is TGTGCCAGCAGCCATACAGGGGGGACTTTGGTCAATGAGCAGTTCTTC.

The chain links TRBV5-6 to TRBJ2-7, with 13 bases fitting TRBD2. There are 17 residues in the CDR3. V trimming: 4 bases; J trimming: 2 bases; junction bases outside the gene matches: 9. Germline V gives CDR1 SGHDT, CDR2 YYEEEE. CDR3 bases: TGTGCCAGCAGCAACAACCCGGGACTAGCGGGGACCTACGAGCAGTACTTC. Translated: CASSNNPGLAGTYEQYF.